This TCR beta chain was recovered during a study of blood T cells in healthy people across ages (dated by TCRdb to between 2015 and 2017). At the level of the whole study: In model experiments, template switching captured roughly one uniquely barcoded TCR beta cDNA molecule for every two T cells. The study measured age-related changes in TCR beta repertoire diversity using deep sequencing normalized with unique cDNA molecular identifiers. Four age groups were formed from the donors: young (average approximately 16 years), middle-aged (approximately 40), aged (roughly 58) and long-lived (82). To avoid experimental bias, donors of different ages were distributed randomly across sequencing lanes. Using the same blood draw, the study looked at two additional independent replicas of 1 million unique cDNA reads for two donors, one aged 18 to 30 and the other aged 80 or older. What the study reported, not specific to this receptor: The percentage of naive T cells measured by flow cytometry correlated strongly with observed TCR beta diversity. Because the CMV infection status of the donors was unknown, age-related changes in expanded clonotypes may potentially have been confounded. Total diversity estimates from one million sequenced T cells were considered lower bounds and underestimates. Observed TCR beta diversity per million T cells fell roughly linearly with age, and a significant reduction was already apparent by age about 36. Compared with the aged group, the long-lived group had more naive CD4+ T cells, fewer expanded clones and increased TCR diversity, suggesting age selection. Because profiling used bulk unsorted PBMCs, naive and antigen-experienced compartments could not be compared conclusively.

The 39 donors, aged about 6 to 100 years, were systemically healthy Caucasian individuals from Russia. Each donor gave ten milliliters of peripheral blood, drawn into EDTA-treated Vacutainer tubes. Ficoll-Paque density-gradient centrifugation was used to isolate PBMCs, with at least 6 million obtained per sample. Total RNA, at least 5.5 micrograms per sample, was extracted from PBMCs with Trizol reagent. For every donor, an aliquot of PBMCs went through flow cytometry to measure the percentages of naive CD45RAhigh/CD27high T cells. In the germline V gene, CDR1 corresponds to SNHLY and CDR2 to FYNNEI. The CDR3 runs 13 amino acids, cysteine and phenylalanine included. Only the CDR3 region is kept as DNA, spanning 39 bases read in frame from base 1. V sheds 7 bases and J sheds 5 bases, leaving 12 bases between their ends. The library was obtained by 5' RACE. Sequenced using an Illumina HiSeq 2500. The second PCR ran for about 6 to 12 cycles and used a J-beta primer mix along with a sample-barcoded 5' primer. A template-switch 5' adaptor carrying 12 random nucleotides introduced a unique molecular identifier onto each TCR beta cDNA molecule. Each sample yielded at least 2.5 million CDR3-containing paired-end reads. The Mint cDNA synthesis kit, primed by a TRBC-specific oligonucleotide, was used to synthesize first-strand cDNA from all RNA. Following uracil-DNA glycosylase treatment, a first 18-cycle PCR with universal primers M1SS and BC2_uni_R was performed on all cDNA. The study's own analysis went as follows. Each sample was normalized by randomly selecting 1 million high-quality reads, each carrying a distinct molecular identifier. Reads with shared molecular identifiers were discarded instead of being binned into consensus sequences. CDR3 identification, clonotype clustering and error correction used MiTCR with a Q25 quality threshold and the strictest error-elimination algorithm. A nonparametric unseen species model using Euler transformation provided a lower-bound estimate of total TCR beta diversity. TCRdb trimmed the raw reads at Q25, called clones with MiXCR and kept productive beta chains. Rows are unified per CDR3 protein, each entry keeping the most common DNA and genes. TCRdb assigned the V and J calls; the authors' analysis was not used. For this sample the table gives about 680,000 distinct CDR3 sequences, of which around 45% were detected only once. Roughly 34% of the sample rests with the top ten.

This clonotype was counted only a few times. Its binding antigen is unknown. The input lacks base qualities; no much larger clone sits a single base away. This TCR was sampled from a woman aged 60-75 years in good health. This chain is built from TRBV2 and TRBJ2-1; no D gene call is confident. Sequenced input: blood. The base sequence is TGTGCCAGCATCCGAGACTTTAACAATGAGCAGTTCTTC. It specifies CASIRDFNNEQFF.